The T cell receptor beta chain described here comes from a study of vaccination effects on CD4 cells after COVID-19. Study-wide results and limits: Clones arising from infection and from vaccination showed marked clonal contraction late after vaccination. Convalescent patients were scarce in the study, and it lacked early post-infection timepoints.

Trimming took off 2 bases at V and 4 bases at J, with 11 bases between the two ends. The germline V gene has CDR1 MNHEY and CDR2 SVGEGT. The CDR3 is 14 amino acids. Only in-frame clones appear in the TCRdb table, and some are missing; sequencing was by immunoSEQ multiplex PCR. This table holds approximately 74,000 clones, 60% to 75% found once. Expansion with viral peptide pools was applied to antigen-specific CD4+ T cells by the ViraFEST assay prior to sequencing. At the end of around eleven days of culture, CD4+ T cells were isolated. Nucleocapsid antibody tests were negative, and the vaccine recipients had no prior SARS-CoV-2 infection. Every well housed some 2 million PBMC, which grew in culture alongside about 10 IU/ml IL-2 and about 10 ug/ml peptides. Cells had half their medium changed to IL-2 medium on days 3 and 7. This clone was seen just once. The antigen is undetermined.

The sequencing used CD4+ T cells from PBMCs cultured with HCoV-NL63 spike peptides, collected before COVID-19 vaccination. This sequence was found in a human donor who received a COVID-19 vaccine. The chain uses TRBV6-2 or TRBV6-3 and TRBJ1-2; TRBD1 might be the D (6 bases). Here the CDR3 reads CASSYVGGSYGYTF. In nucleotides, the CDR3 is TGTGCCAGCAGTTACGTCGGGGGCTCCTATGGCTACACCTTC.